This TCR beta chain comes out of a study of cytomegalovirus exposure and HLA in healthy donors. The study's findings and limits: A cluster of highly shared sequence variants was likely a sequencing artifact. The sole available immune exposure information was CMV serostatus. Presence/absence analyses assumed roughly uniform sequencing depth across donors. Relative to equally common others, HLA-associated TCR beta chains showed greater clonal expansion in a later analysis.

Concerning this clone itself: Its matching antigen is unknown.

CDR1 and CDR2 (germline): SGHVS, FQNEAQ. The ends lost 5 bases at V and 1 base at J; junction bases unmatched: 7. The CDR3 is made up of 15 amino acids. PCR was performed using 60 Vbeta and 13 Jbeta primers. Sequencing was performed with immunoSEQ multiplex PCR; in TCRdb, only in-frame clones are kept and a portion is missing. The sample shows 90,000 to 95,000 clones, around three quarters of them seen only once. This TCR derives from a man aged 30 to 39 in good health and CMV-seronegative. The chain has TRBV7-8 and TRBJ1-1; TRBD1 matches 7 bases. Sequencing was performed on PBMCs. Here the CDR3 reads CASSPRTGENTEAFF. The CDR3 coding sequence is TGTGCCAGCAGCCCCAGGACAGGAGAGAACACTGAAGCTTTCTTT.